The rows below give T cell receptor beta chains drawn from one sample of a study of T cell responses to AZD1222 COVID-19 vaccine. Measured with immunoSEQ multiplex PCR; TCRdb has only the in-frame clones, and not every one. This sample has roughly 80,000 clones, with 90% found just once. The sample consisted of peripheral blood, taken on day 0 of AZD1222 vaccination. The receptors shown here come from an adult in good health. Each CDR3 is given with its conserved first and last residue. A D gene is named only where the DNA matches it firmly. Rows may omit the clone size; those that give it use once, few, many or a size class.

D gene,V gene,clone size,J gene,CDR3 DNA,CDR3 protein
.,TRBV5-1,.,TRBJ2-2,TGCGCCAGCAGCCTTACCCCGGGGGACACCGGGGAGCTGTTTTTT,CASSLTPGDTGELFF
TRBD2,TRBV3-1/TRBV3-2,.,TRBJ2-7,TGTGCCAGCAGTCCTAGCGGGGGCTACGAGCAGTACTTC,CASSPSGGYEQYF
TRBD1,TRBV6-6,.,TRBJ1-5,TGTGCCAGCAGTCGACAGGGGAGCCAGCCCCAGCATTTT,CASSRQGSQPQHF
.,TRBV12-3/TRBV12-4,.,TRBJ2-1,TGTGCCAGCAGCTCTCGTGGGGACAATGAGCAGTTCTTC,CASSSRGDNEQFF
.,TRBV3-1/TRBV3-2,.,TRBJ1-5,TGTGCCAGCAGCCAAGATCGAAATCAGCCCCAGCATTTT,CASSQDRNQPQHF
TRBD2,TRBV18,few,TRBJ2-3,TGTGCCAGCTCCCCTCGGCGGAGCGGGGGCCGAGATACGCAGTATTTT,CASSPRRSGGRDTQYF
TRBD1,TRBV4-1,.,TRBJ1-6,TGCGCCAGCAGCCAAGATTTGGACAGGGGAAGTAATTCACCCCTCCACTTT,CASSQDLDRGSNSPLHF
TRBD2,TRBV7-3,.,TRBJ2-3,TGTGCCAGCTCCTCCGGACTAGCGGGGACAGATACGCAGTATTTT,CASSSGLAGTDTQYF
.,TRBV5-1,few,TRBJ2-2,TGCGCCAGCAGCTTGGAACGGTTAAACACCGGGGAGCTGTTTTTT,CASSLERLNTGELFF
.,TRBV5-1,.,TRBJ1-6,TGCGCCAGCAGCCCCGACAGAAACCTGAACCCCCTCCACTTT,CASSPDRNLNPLHF
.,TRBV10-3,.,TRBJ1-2,TGTGCCATCACTGTGGGGACGAATCGGTATGGCTACACCTTC,CAITVGTNRYGYTF
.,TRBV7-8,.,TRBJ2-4,TGTGCCAGCAGTTTCGCTGGGGTAGCCAAAAACATTCAGTACTTC,CASSFAGVAKNIQYF
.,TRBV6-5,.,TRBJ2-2,TGTGCCAGCATTTACGAGGGGGTTACCGGGGAGCTGTTTTTT,CASIYEGVTGELFF
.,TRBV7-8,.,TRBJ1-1,TGTGCCAGCAGCCCCCAGTCGGGGACGGAAGCTTTCTTT,CASSPQSGTEAFF
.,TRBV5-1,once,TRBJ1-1,TGCGCCAGCAGCAGTACAGGTATACGCACTGAAGCTTTCTTT,CASSSTGIRTEAFF
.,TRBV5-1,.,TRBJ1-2,TGCGCCAGCAACCCGGCGGGGGGCTATGGCTACACCTTC,CASNPAGGYGYTF
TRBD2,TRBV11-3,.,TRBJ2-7,TGTGCCAGCAGCCTCGGCGTAGCGGGGGAATACGAGCAGTACTTC,CASSLGVAGEYEQYF
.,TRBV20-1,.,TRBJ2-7,TGCAGTGCTAGTGGAGGGGGGGACGAGCAGTACTTC,CSASGGGDEQYF
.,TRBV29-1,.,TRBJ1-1,TGCAGCGGAAGGGCGTGGGGCACTGAAGCTTTCTTT,CSGRAWGTEAFF
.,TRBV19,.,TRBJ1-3,TGTGCCAGTAGTATAGCCGACAGAGGAAACACCATATATTTT,CASSIADRGNTIYF
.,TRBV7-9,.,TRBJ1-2,TGTGCCAGCAGCTTAGGTGAGGGTCGTCCTGGCTACACCTTC,CASSLGEGRPGYTF
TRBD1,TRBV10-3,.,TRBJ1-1,TGTGCCATCAGTGACTCGATGCAGGGGGCCAATGAAGCTTTCTTT,CAISDSMQGANEAFF
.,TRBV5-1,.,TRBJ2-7,TGCGCCAGCAGGGAGAACCCAGCCTACGAGCAGTACTTC,CASRENPAYEQYF
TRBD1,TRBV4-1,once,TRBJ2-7,TGCGCCAGCAGCCAGGGACAGGGGGAGAGCTCCTACGAGCAGTACTTC,CASSQGQGESSYEQYF
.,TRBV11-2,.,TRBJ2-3,TGTGCCAGCAGCTTGGTATCCCCACCAGATACGCAGTATTTT,CASSLVSPPDTQYF
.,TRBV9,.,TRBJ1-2,TGTGCCAGCAGCGTAGGGGAGCACACCTCTAACTATGGCTACACCTTC,CASSVGEHTSNYGYTF
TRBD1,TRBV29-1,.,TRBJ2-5,TGCAGCGTTGTTTACAGGGGTGTAGAGACCCAGTACTTC,CSVVYRGVETQYF
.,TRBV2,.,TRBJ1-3,TGTGCCAGCAGTGGGGAGTTATCTGGAAACACCATATATTTT,CASSGELSGNTIYF
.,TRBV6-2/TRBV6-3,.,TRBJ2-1,TGTGCCAGCAGCCGACCCCTCTGGCGGCAGTTCTTC,CASSRPLWRQFF
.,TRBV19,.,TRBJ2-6,TGTGCCAGTAGTATCTTGGGTCCTGGGGCCAACGTCCTGACTTTC,CASSILGPGANVLTF
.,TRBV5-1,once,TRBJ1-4,TGCGCCAGCAGCTCTAAGGGGGGAGAAAAACTGTTTTTT,CASSSKGGEKLFF
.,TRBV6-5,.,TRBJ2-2,TGTGCCAGCAGTTACTCAACAGGGAACACCGGGGAGCTGTTTTTT,CASSYSTGNTGELFF
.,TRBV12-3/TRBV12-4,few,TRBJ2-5,TGTGCCAGCAGTTTAAGGGGTTGGGAGACCCAGTACTTC,CASSLRGWETQYF
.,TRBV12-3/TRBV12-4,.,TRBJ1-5,TGTGCCAGCGGGGAGCCCCAGCATTTT,CASGEPQHF
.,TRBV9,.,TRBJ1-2,TGTGCCAGCACCCCCGAGAGCGCCACTAACTATGGCTACACCTTC,CASTPESATNYGYTF
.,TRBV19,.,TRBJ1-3,TGTGCCAGTAGCTCTACGACCCTTCTTCTTTATTTAGGAAACACCATATATTTT,CASSSTTLLLYLGNTIYF
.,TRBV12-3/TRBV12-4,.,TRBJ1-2,TGTGCCAGCAGGCTACGTGTCTATGGCTACACCTTC,CASRLRVYGYTF
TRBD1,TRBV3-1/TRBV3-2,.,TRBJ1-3,TGTGCCAGCAGCCAAGATGGGACAGGGTTGGTCGTCTCTGGAAACACCATATATTTT,CASSQDGTGLVVSGNTIYF
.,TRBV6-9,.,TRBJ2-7,TGTGCCAGCAACCGGGACAACTCCTACGAGCAGTACTTC,CASNRDNSYEQYF
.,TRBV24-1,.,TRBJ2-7,TGTGCCACCAGTGATTCGTGGACCAACGAGCAGTACTTC,CATSDSWTNEQYF
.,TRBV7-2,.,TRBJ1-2,TGTGCCAGCAGCCCTGGGCCAGGGGACTATGGCTACACCTTC,CASSPGPGDYGYTF
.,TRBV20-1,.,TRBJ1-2,TGCAGTGCTAGTAACCCTTTTGGGTACACCTTC,CSASNPFGYTF
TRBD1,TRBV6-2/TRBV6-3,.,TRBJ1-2,TGTGCCAGCAGCTGGGACAGGGGAGGCGGCTACACCTTC,CASSWDRGGGYTF
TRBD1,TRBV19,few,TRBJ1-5,TGTGCCAGTAGGGACGGGCAGGGGGCGCGGCCCCAGCATTTT,CASRDGQGARPQHF
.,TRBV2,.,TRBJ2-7,TGTGCCACCTCCGGGACTCCCTACGAGCAGTACTTC,CATSGTPYEQYF
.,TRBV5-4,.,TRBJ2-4,TGTGCCAGCAGCTTTTCCGACAGGCAAAACATTCAGTACTTC,CASSFSDRQNIQYF
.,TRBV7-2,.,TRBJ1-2,TGTGCCAGCAGCTTAGGCCGGGATGGCTACACCTTC,CASSLGRDGYTF
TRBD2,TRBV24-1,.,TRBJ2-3,TGTGCCACCAGTGAATTAGCGGGGCACAATACGCAGTATTTT,CATSELAGHNTQYF
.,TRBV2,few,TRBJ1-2,TGTGCCAGCGGACGTGTCGGCCGCTACACCTTC,CASGRVGRYTF
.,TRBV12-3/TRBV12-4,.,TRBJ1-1,TGTGCCAGCAGTCTTAGGGGGGCGAAAGCTTTCTTT,CASSLRGAKAFF
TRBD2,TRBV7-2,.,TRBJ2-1,TGTGCCAGCAGCTCCACGCCACTAGCGGGTAAACACAATGAGCAGTTCTTC,CASSSTPLAGKHNEQFF
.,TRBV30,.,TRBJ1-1,TGTGCCTGGGGTTTGGGGGTTTTTAATAGAGCTTTCTTT,CAWGLGVFNRAFF
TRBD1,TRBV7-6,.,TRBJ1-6,TGTGCCAGCAGCTTTGGGACAGGGGGTGCCGCTAATTCACCCCTCCACTTT,CASSFGTGGAANSPLHF
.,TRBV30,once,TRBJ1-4,TGTGCCCGTGCAGGAGGGCCTGATGAAAAACTGTTTTTT,CARAGGPDEKLFF
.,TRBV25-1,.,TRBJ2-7,TGTGCCAGCAGTGAGACAAGAGGGAACGACGAGCAGTACTTC,CASSETRGNDEQYF
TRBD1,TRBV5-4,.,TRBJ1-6,TGTGCCAGCAGCTTGGGGGACAGGGTCAATCCACCCCTCCACTTT,CASSLGDRVNPPLHF
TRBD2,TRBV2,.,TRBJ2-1,TGTGCCCGAGGACTAGCGGGACTGGTCAATGAGCAGTTCTTC,CARGLAGLVNEQFF
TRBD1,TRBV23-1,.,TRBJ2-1,TGCGCCAGCAGTCAATCCGCGGGGACAGGGGGCATTTATGAGCAGTTCTTC,CASSQSAGTGGIYEQFF
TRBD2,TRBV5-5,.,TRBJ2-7,TGTGCCAGCAGTCTCTTAGCGGGAGGGGGGTCCTACGAGCAGTACTTC,CASSLLAGGGSYEQYF